This entry concerns a single T cell receptor beta chain. The CDR3 extends over 14 amino acids. Trimming cost V 8 bases and J 0 bases, with 13 bases left between them. Germline CDR1 is SGHVS and CDR2 is FQNEAQ. The data originate from a study of blood T cell repertoires in COVID-19. About the study: Acute-phase and convalescent COVID-19 samples originated in the United States, Italy and Spain. From T cells, B-cell-depleted T cells, or PBMCs came the material, which was cDNA or gDNA.

Sequencing used immunoSEQ multiplex PCR; TCRdb keeps in-frame clones, though not all of them. This sample has roughly 52,000 clones, with about 84% found just once. The sequence came from a woman aged 80 or older with acute or convalescent COVID-19. The V gene is TRBV7-8, the J gene TRBJ1-1; maybe TRBD1 (6 bases). Material for sequencing was peripheral blood. The CDR3 spells CASDGGSMNTEAFF. The CDR3 DNA is TGTGCCAGCGATGGGGGCTCCATGAACACTGAAGCTTTCTTT.